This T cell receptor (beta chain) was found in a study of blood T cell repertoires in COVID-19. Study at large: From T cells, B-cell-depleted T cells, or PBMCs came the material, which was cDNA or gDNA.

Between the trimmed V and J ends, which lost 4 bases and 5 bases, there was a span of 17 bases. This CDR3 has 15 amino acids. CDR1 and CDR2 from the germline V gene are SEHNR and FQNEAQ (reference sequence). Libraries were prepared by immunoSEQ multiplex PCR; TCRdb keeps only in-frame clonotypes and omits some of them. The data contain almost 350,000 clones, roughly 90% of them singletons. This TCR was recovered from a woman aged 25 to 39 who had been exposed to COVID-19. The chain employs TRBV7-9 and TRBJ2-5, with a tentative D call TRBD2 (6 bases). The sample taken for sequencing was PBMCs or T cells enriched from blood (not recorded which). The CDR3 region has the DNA TGTGCCAGCAGCTACCAACCCGGGGGTGGGGAGACCCAGTACTTC. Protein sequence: CASSYQPGGGETQYF.